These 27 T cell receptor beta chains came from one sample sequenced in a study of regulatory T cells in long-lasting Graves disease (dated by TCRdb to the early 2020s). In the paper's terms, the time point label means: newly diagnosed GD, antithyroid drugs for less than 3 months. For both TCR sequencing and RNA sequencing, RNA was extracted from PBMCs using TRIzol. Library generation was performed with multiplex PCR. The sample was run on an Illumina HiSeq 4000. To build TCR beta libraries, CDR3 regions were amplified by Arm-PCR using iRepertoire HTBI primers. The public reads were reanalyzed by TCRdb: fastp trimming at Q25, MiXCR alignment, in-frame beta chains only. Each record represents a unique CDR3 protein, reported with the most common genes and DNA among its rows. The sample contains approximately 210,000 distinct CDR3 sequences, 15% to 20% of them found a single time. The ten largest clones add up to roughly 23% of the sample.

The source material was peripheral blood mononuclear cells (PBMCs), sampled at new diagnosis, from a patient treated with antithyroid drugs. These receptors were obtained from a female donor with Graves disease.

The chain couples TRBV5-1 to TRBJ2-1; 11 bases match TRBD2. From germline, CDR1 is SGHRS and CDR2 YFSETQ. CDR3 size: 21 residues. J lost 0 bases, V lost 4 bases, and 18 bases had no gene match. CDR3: CASSQPALLAGVRSSYNEQFF. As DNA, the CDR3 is TGCGCCAGCAGCCAACCAGCACTACTAGCGGGAGTGCGGAGCTCCTACAATGAGCAGTTCTTC.

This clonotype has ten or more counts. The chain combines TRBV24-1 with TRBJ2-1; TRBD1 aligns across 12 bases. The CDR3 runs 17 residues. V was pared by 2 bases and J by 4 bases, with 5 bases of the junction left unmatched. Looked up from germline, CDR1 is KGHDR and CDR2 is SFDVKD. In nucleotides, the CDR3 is TGTGCCACCAGTGATTCCGGGACAGGGGGCTTATACAATGAGCAGTTCTTC. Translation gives CATSDSGTGGLYNEQFF.

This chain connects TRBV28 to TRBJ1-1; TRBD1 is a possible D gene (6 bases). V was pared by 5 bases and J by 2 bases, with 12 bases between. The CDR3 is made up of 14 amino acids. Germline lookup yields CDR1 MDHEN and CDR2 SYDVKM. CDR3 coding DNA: TGTGCCAGCAGTCCGGGACAACCAAACACTGAAGCTTTCTTT. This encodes CASSPGQPNTEAFF.

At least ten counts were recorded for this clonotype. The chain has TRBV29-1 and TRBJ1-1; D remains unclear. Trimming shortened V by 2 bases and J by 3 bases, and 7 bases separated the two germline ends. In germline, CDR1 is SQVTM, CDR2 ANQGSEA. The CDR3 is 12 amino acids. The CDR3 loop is CSVESTDTEAFF. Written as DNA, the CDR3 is TGCAGCGTTGAATCTACGGACACTGAAGCTTTCTTT.

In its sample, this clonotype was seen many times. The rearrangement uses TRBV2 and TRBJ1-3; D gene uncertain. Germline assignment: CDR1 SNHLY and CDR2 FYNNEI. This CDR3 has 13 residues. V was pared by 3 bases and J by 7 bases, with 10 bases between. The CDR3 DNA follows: TGTGCCAGCAGTGAGTCCCCGGGGAACACCATATATTTT. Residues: CASSESPGNTIYF.

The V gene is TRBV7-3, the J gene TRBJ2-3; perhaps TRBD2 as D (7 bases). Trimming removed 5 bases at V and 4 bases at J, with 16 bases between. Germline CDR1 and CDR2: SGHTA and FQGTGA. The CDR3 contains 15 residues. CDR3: CASSPGGQGADTQYF. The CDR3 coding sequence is TGTGCCAGCAGCCCGGGGGGCCAGGGTGCAGATACGCAGTATTTT.

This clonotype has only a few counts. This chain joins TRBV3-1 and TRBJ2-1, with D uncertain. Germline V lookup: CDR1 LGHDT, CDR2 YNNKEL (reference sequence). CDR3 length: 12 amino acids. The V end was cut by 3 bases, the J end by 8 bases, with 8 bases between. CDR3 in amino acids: CASSQTLDEQFF. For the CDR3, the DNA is TGTGCCAGCAGCCAGACTTTAGATGAGCAGTTCTTC.

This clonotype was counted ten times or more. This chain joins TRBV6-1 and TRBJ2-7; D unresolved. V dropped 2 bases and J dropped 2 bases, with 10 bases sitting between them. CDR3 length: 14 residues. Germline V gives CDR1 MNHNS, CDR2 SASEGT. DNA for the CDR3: TGTGCCAGCAGTGAATCGGCCACGGCCTACGAGCAGTACTTC. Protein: CASSESATAYEQYF.

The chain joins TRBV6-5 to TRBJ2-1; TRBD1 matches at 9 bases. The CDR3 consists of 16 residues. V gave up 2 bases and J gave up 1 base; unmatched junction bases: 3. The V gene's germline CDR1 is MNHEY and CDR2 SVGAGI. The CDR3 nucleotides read TGTGCCAGCAGTTACGACAGGGGGGGTTCCTACAATGAGCAGTTCTTC. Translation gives CASSYDRGGSYNEQFF.

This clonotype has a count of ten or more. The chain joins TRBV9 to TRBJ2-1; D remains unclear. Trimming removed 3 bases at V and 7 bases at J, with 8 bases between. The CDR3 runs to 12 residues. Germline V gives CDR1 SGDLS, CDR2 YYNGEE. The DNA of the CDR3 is TGTGCCAGCAGCGCCTTATTGAATGAGCAGTTCTTC. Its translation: CASSALLNEQFF.

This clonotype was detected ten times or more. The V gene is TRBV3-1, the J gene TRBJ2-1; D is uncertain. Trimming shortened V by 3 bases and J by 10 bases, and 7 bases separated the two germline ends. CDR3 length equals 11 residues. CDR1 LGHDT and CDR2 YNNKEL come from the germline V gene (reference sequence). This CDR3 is CASSHSEEQFF. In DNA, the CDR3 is TGTGCCAGCAGCCATTCTGAAGAGCAGTTCTTC.

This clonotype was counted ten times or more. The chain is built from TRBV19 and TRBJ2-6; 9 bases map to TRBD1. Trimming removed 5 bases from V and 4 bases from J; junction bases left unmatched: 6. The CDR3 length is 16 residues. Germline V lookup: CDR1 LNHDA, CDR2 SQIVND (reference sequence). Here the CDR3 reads CASSVDRGTGANVLTF. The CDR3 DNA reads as TGTGCCAGTAGTGTCGACAGGGGGACGGGGGCCAACGTCCTGACTTTC. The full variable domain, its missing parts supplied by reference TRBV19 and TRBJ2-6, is DGGITQSPKYLFRKEGQNVTLSCEQNLNHDAMYWYRQDPGQGLRLIYYSQIVNDFQKGDIAEGYSVSREKKESFPLTVTSAQKNPTAFYLCASSVDRGTGANVLTFGAGSRLTVL.

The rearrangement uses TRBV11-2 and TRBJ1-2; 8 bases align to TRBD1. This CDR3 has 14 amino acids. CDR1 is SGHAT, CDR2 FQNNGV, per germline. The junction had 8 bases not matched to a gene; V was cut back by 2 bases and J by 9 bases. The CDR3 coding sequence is TGTGCCAGCAGCTTACCAACAGGGGGGATGCGCTACACCTTC. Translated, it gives CASSLPTGGMRYTF. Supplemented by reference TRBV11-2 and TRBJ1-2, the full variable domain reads EAGVAQSPRYKIIEKRQSVAFWCNPISGHATLYWYQQILGQGPKLLIQFQNNGVVDDSQLPKDRFSAERLKGVDSTLKIQPAKLEDSAVYLCASSLPTGGMRYTFGSGTRLTVV.

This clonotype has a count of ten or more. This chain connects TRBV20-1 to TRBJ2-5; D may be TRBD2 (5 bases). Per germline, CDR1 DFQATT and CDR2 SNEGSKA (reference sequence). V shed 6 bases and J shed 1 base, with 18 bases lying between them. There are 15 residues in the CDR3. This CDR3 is CSALGGGYTQETQYF. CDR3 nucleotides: TGCAGTGCCCTCGGAGGCGGGTATACCCAAGAGACCCAGTACTTC.

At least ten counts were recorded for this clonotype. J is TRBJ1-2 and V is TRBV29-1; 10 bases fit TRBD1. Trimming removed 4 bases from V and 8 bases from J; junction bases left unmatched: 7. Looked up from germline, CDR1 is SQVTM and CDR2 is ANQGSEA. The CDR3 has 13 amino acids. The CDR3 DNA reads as TGCAGCGTTGCCCCGGGACAGGGGTCGGGCTACACCTTC. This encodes CSVAPGQGSGYTF.

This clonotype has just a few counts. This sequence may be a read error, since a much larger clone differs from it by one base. The CDR3 reads CASSPGAGGEKLFF. The CDR3 nucleotides are TGTGCCAGCAGCCCCGGGGCTGGAGGGGAAAAACTGTTTTTT. The V call is TRBV7-2, the J call TRBJ1-4; D might be TRBD1 (5 bases). CDR3 length equals 14 residues. V lost 5 bases to trimming and J lost 8 bases, with 15 bases between them. CDR1 and CDR2 (germline): SGHTA, FQGNSA. Full variable domain (missing parts from reference TRBV7-2 and TRBJ1-4): GAGVSQSPSNKVTEKGKDVELRCDPISGHTALYWYRQSLGQGLEFLIYFQGNSAPDKSGLPSDRFSAERTGGSVSTLTIQRTQQEDSAVYLCASSPGAGGEKLFFGSGTQLSVL.

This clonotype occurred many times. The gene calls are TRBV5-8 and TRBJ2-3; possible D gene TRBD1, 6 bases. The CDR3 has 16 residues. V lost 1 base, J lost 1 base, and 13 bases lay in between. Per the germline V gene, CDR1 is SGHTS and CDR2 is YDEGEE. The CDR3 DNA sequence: TGTGCCAGCAGCTTGCGCAGACAGGCCGGCACAGATACGCAGTATTTT. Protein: CASSLRRQAGTDTQYF.

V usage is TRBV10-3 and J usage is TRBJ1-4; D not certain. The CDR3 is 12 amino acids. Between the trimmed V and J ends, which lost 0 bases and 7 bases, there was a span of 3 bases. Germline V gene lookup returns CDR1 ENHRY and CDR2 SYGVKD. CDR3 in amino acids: CAISESSEKLFF. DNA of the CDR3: TGTGCCATCAGTGAGTCTAGTGAAAAACTGTTTTTT.

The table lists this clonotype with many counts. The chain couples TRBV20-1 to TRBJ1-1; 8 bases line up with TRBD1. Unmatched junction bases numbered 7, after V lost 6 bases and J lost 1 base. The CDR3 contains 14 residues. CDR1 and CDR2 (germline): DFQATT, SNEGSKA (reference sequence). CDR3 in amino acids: CSAPDRAKNTEAFF. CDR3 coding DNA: TGCAGTGCGCCGGACAGGGCGAAGAACACTGAAGCTTTCTTT.

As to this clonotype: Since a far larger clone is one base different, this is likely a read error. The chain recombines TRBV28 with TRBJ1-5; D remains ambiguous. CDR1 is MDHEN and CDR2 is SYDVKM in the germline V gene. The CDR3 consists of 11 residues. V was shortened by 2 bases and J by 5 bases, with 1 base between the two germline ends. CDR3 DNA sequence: TGTGCCAGCAGTTTAGATCAGCCCCAGCATTTT. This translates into CASSLDQPQHF.

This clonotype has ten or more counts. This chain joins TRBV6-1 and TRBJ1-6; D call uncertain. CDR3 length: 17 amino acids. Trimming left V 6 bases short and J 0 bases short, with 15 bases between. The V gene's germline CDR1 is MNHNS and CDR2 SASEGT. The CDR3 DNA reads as TGTGCCAGCAGCAGTACGGTACGGAGCTCCTATAATTCACCCCTCCACTTT. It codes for CASSSTVRSSYNSPLHF.

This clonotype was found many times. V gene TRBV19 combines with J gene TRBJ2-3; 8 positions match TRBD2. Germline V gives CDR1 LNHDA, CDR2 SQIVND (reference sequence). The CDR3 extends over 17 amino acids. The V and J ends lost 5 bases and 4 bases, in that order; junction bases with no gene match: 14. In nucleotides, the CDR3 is TGTGCCAGTAGTCTCCGGGGGGGGGCCCTTAGGGCAGATACGCAGTATTTT. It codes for CASSLRGGALRADTQYF.

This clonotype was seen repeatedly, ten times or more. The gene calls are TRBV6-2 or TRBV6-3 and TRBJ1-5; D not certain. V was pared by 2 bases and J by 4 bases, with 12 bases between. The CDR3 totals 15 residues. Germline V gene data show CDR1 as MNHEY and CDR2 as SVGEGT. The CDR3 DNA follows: TGTGCCAGCAGTTACGAGGGAAACGGAAATCAGCCCCAGCATTTT. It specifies CASSYEGNGNQPQHF.

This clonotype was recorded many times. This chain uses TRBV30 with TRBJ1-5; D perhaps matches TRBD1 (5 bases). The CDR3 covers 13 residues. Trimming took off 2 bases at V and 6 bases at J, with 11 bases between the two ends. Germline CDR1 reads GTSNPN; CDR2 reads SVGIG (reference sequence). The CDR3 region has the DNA TGTGCCTGGAGTTCACAGGTTGCTCAGCCCCAGCATTTT. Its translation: CAWSSQVAQPQHF. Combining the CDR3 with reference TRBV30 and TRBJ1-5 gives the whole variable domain SQTIHQWPATLVQPVGSPLSLECTVEGTSNPNLYWYRQAAGRGLQLLFYSVGIGQISSEVPQNLSASRPQDRQFILSSKKLLLSDSGFYLCAWSSQVAQPQHFGDGTRLSIL.

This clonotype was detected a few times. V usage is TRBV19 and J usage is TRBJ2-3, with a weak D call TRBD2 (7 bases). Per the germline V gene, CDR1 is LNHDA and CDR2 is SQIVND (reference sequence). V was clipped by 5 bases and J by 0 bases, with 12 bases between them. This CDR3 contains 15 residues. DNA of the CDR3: TGTGCCAGTAGTGGGGGCGGGGGAAGCACAGATACGCAGTATTTT. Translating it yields CASSGGGGSTDTQYF.

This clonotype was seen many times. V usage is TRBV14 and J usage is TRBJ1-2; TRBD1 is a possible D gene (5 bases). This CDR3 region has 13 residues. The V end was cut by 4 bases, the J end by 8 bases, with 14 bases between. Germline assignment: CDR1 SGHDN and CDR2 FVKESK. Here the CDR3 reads CASSPYGAGGYTF. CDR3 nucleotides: TGTGCCAGCAGCCCCTATGGGGCGGGCGGCTACACCTTC.

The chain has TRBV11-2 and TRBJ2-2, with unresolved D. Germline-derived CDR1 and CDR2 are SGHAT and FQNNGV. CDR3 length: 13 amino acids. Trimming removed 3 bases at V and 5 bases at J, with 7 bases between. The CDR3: CASSLDRTGELFF. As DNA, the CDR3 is TGTGCCAGCAGCTTGGACCGAACCGGGGAGCTGTTTTTT.